This T cell receptor beta chain came from a study of CD8 T cells in ankylosing spondylitis (TCRdb year 2017). Regarding the research as a whole: To find TCR variants linked to disease, the study profiled T cell receptor beta repertoires in ankylosing spondylitis patients and healthy donors. Peripheral blood samples were taken, and synovial fluid was additionally collected from ankylosing spondylitis patients. The full study cohort comprised approximately 23 ankylosing spondylitis patients and over a hundred healthy donors. Results the study describes overall, beyond this receptor: The disease-linked clones were reported as significantly enriched in matched synovial fluid samples from ankylosing spondylitis patients. Blood from ankylosing spondylitis patients appeared to be characterized by a TCR beta motif made up of about 8 highly homologous amino acid variants. A CD8+ phenotype was shown by the disease-linked clones, which were found at relatively low frequencies in peripheral blood. Some TCR beta motif variants had previously been reported in synovial fluid and blood of reactive arthritis patients, which suggested common disease-initiation mechanisms.

Note on this clonotype: This receptor's antigen is unknown. Base qualities were left out, and no much larger clone turns up one base away.

This sample was sequenced with an Illumina HiSeq 2500. Quantitative 5'-RACE with molecular barcodes was the method used to prepare the TCR beta libraries. In the paper's pipeline: To identify disease-linked TCR variants, a new computational method was used, one built on a probabilistic model of VDJ rearrangement. Clones were called with MiXCR by TCRdb after fastp trimmed the public reads at Q25, and only in-frame beta chains were retained. Each entry merges the rows of one CDR3 protein and shows their most common DNA and genes. These V and J calls rely on TCRdb rather than the paper's analysis. The sample table lists under 150,000 distinct CDR3 sequences, approximately 10% of them with a count of one. The top ten clonotypes cover roughly 4.3% of the sample. CDR1 and CDR2, per the germline V gene (reference sequence), are SEHNR and FQNEAQ. V lost 5 bases and J lost 3 bases, and the count of bases not matched to a germline gene is 5. There are 14 amino acids in the CDR3, from cysteine to phenylalanine inclusive. The only DNA kept is the CDR3, 42 bases in frame from the first base.

Recombination linked TRBV7-9 to TRBJ2-5; TRBD1 lines up with 8 middle nucleotides. This sequence was found in a female donor with ankylosing spondylitis or in good health (not recorded which). Sequenced sample: blood, either unsorted or a sorted T cell fraction (not recorded which). CDR3 region: CASSTRTGKETQYF. The DNA is as follows: TGTGCCAGCAGCACTCGGACAGGGAAAGAGACCCAGTACTTC.